This T cell receptor beta chain is from a study of identical twins (TCRdb year 2016). Turning to the overall study: The study deep-sequenced TCR alpha and beta repertoires from monozygotic twins, unrelated adults of various ages and cord blood to test whether fetal clonotypes persist. To rule out contamination, replicate twin experiments were performed at different times with different library preparation protocols.

The library came from 5' RACE. TCRdb lists the instrument as Illumina HiSeq 2000. Template switching added a universal primer binding site, and the final cDNA carried a unique molecular identifier that allowed TCR cDNA molecules to be counted accurately. First-strand cDNA for TCR alpha and beta chains was synthesized from specific primers in the conserved constant-segment region. To control for contamination, every cDNA library carried two barcodes: a SMART-Mk sample barcode plus Illumina barcodes. TruSeq adapter sequences, together with Illumina sample barcodes, were added in two successive PCR steps. The Illumina HiSeq platform was used with custom primers to sequence TCR alpha and beta cDNA libraries. The original pipeline was this. Unique molecular identifiers were extracted from raw reads with MiGEC, and CDR3 positions were determined with MiXCR. For each individual, recombination models were inferred using an EM algorithm with the repgenHMM and IGoR tools. The tcR package in R was used for shared clonotype analysis, with sharing normalized by the product of cloneset sizes. To study raw recombination without the effects of thymic and clonal selection, out-of-frame nonproductive sequences were analyzed. TCRdb reworked the public reads: Q25 trimming with fastp, MiXCR clone assembly, productive beta chains retained. Entries are consolidated by CDR3 protein sequence, retaining the most common genes and DNA. The V and J calls reflect TCRdb's pipeline rather than the authors' work. This sample lists some 1,600,000 distinct CDR3 sequences; 25% to 35% were detected once. The top ten constitute around 0.25% of the sample.

Cut back by 0 bases and 7 bases, the V and J ends lie 7 bases apart. Measured from the cysteine to the phenylalanine, the CDR3 is 13 residues long. The sequence is cut down to CDR3 DNA, 39 bases in frame from base 1. According to the germline V gene (reference sequence), CDR1 reads WNHNN and CDR2 reads SYGVQD. The investigation overall reported the following: Because the same donors could not be followed over many years, conclusions were based on cross-sectional statistical analysis. Abundant cord blood beta clonotypes had fewer insertions, young adult naive repertoires showed a similar but weaker trend, and memory repertoires showed no such trend. Invariant T cells such as MAIT and iNKT could partly confound zero-insertion analyses, although diverse VJ usage argued against such confounding for most clonotypes. Compared with coincidental sharing between unrelated individuals, an excess of low generation-probability sequences was observed among out-of-frame TCR alpha sequences shared between twins. In monozygotic twins, out-of-frame TCR alpha sharing was systematically underestimated by recombination models, although the models agreed with sharing between unrelated individuals. The excess sharing between twins in beta out-of-frame sequences was weaker because fewer shared sequences reduced the signal-to-noise ratio.

Every donor in the study was a healthy Caucasian. Comment on this clonotype: The clone's antigen remains unknown. Per-nucleotide qualities are absent, and no much larger clonotype sits a single base away.

This clonotype originated in a newborn girl in good health. Sequenced: cord blood. This chain is built from TRBV10-1 and TRBJ1-5; confidence is insufficient to name the D gene. The CDR3 reads CASSESAGQPQHF. The nucleotides read TGCGCCAGCAGTGAGTCGGCTGGGCAGCCCCAGCATTTT.